A single sample is the source of the 14 T cell receptor beta chains below, sequenced in a study of blood T cell repertoires in COVID-19. Profiled with immunoSEQ multiplex PCR; TCRdb holds only in-frame clones, not every one. The data show around 150,000 clones, more than 75% seen once. The source material was PBMCs or T cells enriched from blood (not recorded which). These receptor sequences come from a man aged 35-49 years who had recovered from COVID-19.

The chain employs TRBV12-3 or TRBV12-4 and TRBJ1-1; no clear D. The CDR3 is 12 residues long. With 5 bases removed from V and 4 bases from J, the gap between germline ends came to 8 bases. DNA for the CDR3: TGTGCCAGCAGTGCTCGGGGCACTGAAGCTTTCTTT. It encodes CASSARGTEAFF.

This sequence joins TRBV10-2 and TRBJ1-1; 7 bases agree with TRBD1. Trimming removed 8 bases from V and 4 bases from J; junction bases left unmatched: 7. Per germline, CDR1 WSHSY and CDR2 SAAADI. The CDR3 length is 13 residues. CDR3 protein: CASLPGGGTEAFF. CDR3 DNA: TGCGCCAGCTTACCAGGGGGAGGCACTGAAGCTTTCTTT.

The chain couples TRBV27 to TRBJ1-5; no definite D call. Germline V gene data show CDR1 as MNHEY and CDR2 as SMNVEV (reference sequence). This CDR3 is 13 amino acids long. Trimming removed 0 bases from V and 7 bases from J, with 7 bases in between. In DNA, the CDR3 is TGTGCCAGCAGTTTATCCCGTCTGCAGCCCCAGCATTTT. Protein product: CASSLSRLQPQHF.

The DNA for the CDR3 is TGTGCCAGCAGGAGTGGGGGGGCCCGGAATGAGCAGTTCTTC. Translation: CASRSGGARNEQFF. V is TRBV6-5 and J is TRBJ2-1, with a tentative D call TRBD2 (7 bases). V was shortened by 6 bases and J by 7 bases, with 16 bases between the two germline ends. The CDR3 has 14 amino acids. Germline-derived CDR1 and CDR2 are MNHEY and SVGAGI.

The chain recombines TRBV11-1 with TRBJ2-7; 11 bases are shared with TRBD2. Per the germline V gene, CDR1 is SGHAT and CDR2 is FQDESV (reference sequence). The trim removed 3 bases at V and 5 bases at J, leaving 6 bases unmatched. CDR3 length: 15 amino acids. In DNA form, the CDR3 reads TGTGCCAGCAGCTTCGGGACTAGCGGTCGGAACGAGCAGTACGTC. Its protein is CASSFGTSGRNEQYV.

This rearrangement joins TRBV5-6 to TRBJ1-2; D gene ambiguous. This CDR3 is 14 amino acids long. Trimming removed 4 bases at V and 8 bases at J, with 18 bases between. Per the germline V gene, CDR1 is SGHDT and CDR2 is YYEEEE. CDR3 protein: CASSHPGAFDGYTF. CDR3 bases: TGTGCCAGCAGCCACCCTGGAGCTTTCGACGGCTACACCTTC.

This clone showed up just once. The gene calls are TRBV5-6 and TRBJ1-2, with D possibly TRBD1 on 5 matching bases. Germline CDR1 and CDR2: SGHDT and YYEEEE. This CDR3 has 16 residues. The V end was cut by 3 bases, the J end by 8 bases, with 23 bases between. In nucleotides, the CDR3 is TGTGCCAGCAGCTGGGGCGGGAAAGGACTAAGGGAGGGCTACACCTTC. Protein: CASSWGGKGLREGYTF.

This chain links TRBV12-3 or TRBV12-4 with TRBJ1-1; TRBD1 might be the D (5 bases). Trimming shortened V by 2 bases and J by 10 bases, and 14 bases separated the two germline ends. The CDR3 spans 13 residues. The CDR3 DNA sequence: TGTGCCAGCAGTTTAACCGAACAGGCAGCAGCTTTCTTT. Amino acids: CASSLTEQAAAFF.

The V gene is TRBV5-1, the J gene TRBJ1-4, with D possibly being TRBD1 (6 bases). Germline V gene sequence: CDR1 SGHRS, CDR2 YFSETQ. The V end was cut by 3 bases, the J end by 0 bases, with 12 bases between. The CDR3 has 16 residues. CDR3 bases: TGCGCCAGCAGCTCCGGACAGAAGGCAACTAATGAAAAACTGTTTTTT. As protein: CASSSGQKATNEKLFF.

V gene TRBV7-6 combines with J gene TRBJ2-5, with 9 bases that match TRBD2. Trimming cost V 1 base and J 4 bases; bases outside gene matches: 10. The CDR3 is 17 amino acids. Germline CDR1 reads SGHVS; CDR2 reads FNYEAQ. CDR3 nucleotides: TGTGCCAGCAGCTTAGAGTTCGGGACTAGCTTATTAGAGACCCAGTACTTC. It codes for CASSLEFGTSLLETQYF.

The chain uses TRBV12-3 or TRBV12-4 and TRBJ1-5; 9 bases match TRBD1. V shed 5 bases, J shed 7 bases, and the junction held 3 bases outside the gene matches. CDR3 length equals 13 residues. The chain's CDR3 is CASSRDRDQPQHF. CDR3 nucleotides: TGTGCCAGCAGTCGGGACAGGGACCAGCCCCAGCATTTT.

V and J are TRBV5-1 and TRBJ2-5, with TRBD1 as a possible D gene (5 bases). The CDR3 is made up of 12 amino acids. Per the germline V gene, CDR1 is SGHRS and CDR2 is YFSETQ. Trimming cost V 3 bases and J 2 bases, with 5 bases left between them. The CDR3 region is CASSSGQETQYF. The CDR3 nucleotides read TGCGCCAGCAGCTCAGGGCAAGAGACCCAGTACTTC.

Concerning this clone: One end of the junction fails to match germline, which may point to a read error. Other DNA sequences in the same sample also yield this CDR3. The chain combines TRBV6-5 with TRBJ1-6; TRBD1 matches 9 bases. Germline V lookup: CDR1 MNHEY, CDR2 SVGAGI. CDR3 length: 14 residues. The CDR3 sequence: CASSPQGAPSPLHF. The CDR3 nucleotides are TGTGCCAGCAGCCCACAGGGGGCTCCTTCACCTCTCCACTTT.

The gene calls are TRBV9 and TRBJ2-5; TRBD2 matches at 15 bases. In germline, CDR1 is SGDLS, CDR2 YYNGEE. V shed 3 bases, J shed 5 bases, and the junction held 2 bases outside the gene matches. This CDR3 region has 15 residues. DNA of the CDR3: TGTGCCAGCAGCGCGGGGACTAGCGGGGGGGAGACCCAGTACTTC. It specifies CASSAGTSGGETQYF.